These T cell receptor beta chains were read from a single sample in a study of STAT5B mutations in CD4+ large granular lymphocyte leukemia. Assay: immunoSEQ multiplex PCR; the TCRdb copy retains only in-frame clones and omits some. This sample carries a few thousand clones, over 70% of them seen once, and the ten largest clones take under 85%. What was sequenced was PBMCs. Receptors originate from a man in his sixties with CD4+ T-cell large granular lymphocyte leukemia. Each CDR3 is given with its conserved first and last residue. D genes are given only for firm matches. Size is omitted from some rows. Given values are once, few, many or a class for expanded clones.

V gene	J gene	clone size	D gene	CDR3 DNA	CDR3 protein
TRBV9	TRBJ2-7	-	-	TGTGCCAGCAGCCGCAGGGGCGAGACATCCTACGAGCAGTACTTC	CASSRRGETSYEQYF
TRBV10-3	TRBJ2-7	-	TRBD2	TGTGCCATCAATAGCGGGGGCCAGGCGGGGGAGCAGTACTTC	CAINSGGQAGEQYF
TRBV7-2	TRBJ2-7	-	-	TGTGCCAGCAGCTTGCCAGATAGCTACGAGCAGTACTTC	CASSLPDSYEQYF
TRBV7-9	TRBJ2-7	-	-	TGTGCCAGCAGCGAGAGCTCCTACGAGCAGTACTTC	CASSESSYEQYF
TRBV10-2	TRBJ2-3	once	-	TGCGCCAGCAGTGAGCGGGGGACGGCAGATACGCAGTATTTT	CASSERGTADTQYF
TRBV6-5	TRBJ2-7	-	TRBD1	TGTGCCTGCCGGGACAGGGGGATCGAGCAGTACTTC	CACRDRGIEQYF
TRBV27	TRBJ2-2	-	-	TGTGCCAGCGGGATCCGGGACGCCGGGGAGCTGTTTTTT	CASGIRDAGELFF
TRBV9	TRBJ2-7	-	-	TGTGCCAGCAGCAAAATGGGGGTAGCTTCGTTCGAGCAGTACTTC	CASSKMGVASFEQYF
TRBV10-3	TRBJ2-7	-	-	TGTGCCATCAGTGGACAGGAGACCTACGAGCAGTACTTC	CAISGQETYEQYF
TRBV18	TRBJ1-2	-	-	TGTGCCAGCTCACCACCGGACAGAGAACCCTATGGCTACACCTTC	CASSPPDREPYGYTF
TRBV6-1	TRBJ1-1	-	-	TGTGCCAGCCGTATCCCCGGGACCGCCGAGACTTTCTTT	CASRIPGTAETFF
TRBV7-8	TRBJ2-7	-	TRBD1	TGTGCCAGCAGCTTAGCGCGGGGACAGGGCTACGAGCAGTACTTC	CASSLARGQGYEQYF
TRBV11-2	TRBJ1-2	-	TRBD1	TGTGCCAGCAGCTCGACAGGGGACTATGGCTACACCTTC	CASSSTGDYGYTF
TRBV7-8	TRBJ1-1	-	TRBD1	TGTGCCAGCAGCTCCAATCCAGGGGGACGGGTGGACACTGAAGCTTTCTTT	CASSSNPGGRVDTEAFF
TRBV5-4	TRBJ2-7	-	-	TGTGCCAGCAGCTTCTTAGGGGCCGTAATCTACGAGCAGTACTTC	CASSFLGAVIYEQYF
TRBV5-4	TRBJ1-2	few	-	TGTGCCAGCAGCAGAAATTACGGGGAAGTAGGGGGCTACACCTTC	CASSRNYGEVGGYTF
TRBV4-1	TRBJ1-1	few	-	TGCGCCAGCACCGGATTTAACACTGAAGCTTTCTTT	CASTGFNTEAFF
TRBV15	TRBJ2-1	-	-	TGTGCCACCAGCAGGCCGTGGGATGAGCAGTTCTTC	CATSRPWDEQFF
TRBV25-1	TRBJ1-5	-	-	TGTGCCAGCAGTGAACTCGGCTCCAATCAGCCCCAGCATTTT	CASSELGSNQPQHF
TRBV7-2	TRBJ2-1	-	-	TGTGCCAGCAGCGCGACCGGATACTCCTACAATGAGCAGTTCTTC	CASSATGYSYNEQFF
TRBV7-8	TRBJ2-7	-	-	TGTGCCAGCACCCATCGCGTCGACAGTCCCTACGAGCAGTACTTC	CASTHRVDSPYEQYF
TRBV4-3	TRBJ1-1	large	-	TGCGCCAGCAGCCAAGGGGGTTTTGGCACTGAAGCTTTCTTT	CASSQGGFGTEAFF
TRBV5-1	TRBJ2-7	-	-	TGCGCCAGCAGGGAGGGTTTAGGTCCGGACTACGAGCAGTACTTC	CASREGLGPDYEQYF
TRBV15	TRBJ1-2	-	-	TGTGCCACCAGCAGAGAAGGCGGCAGCTATGGCTACACCTTC	CATSREGGSYGYTF
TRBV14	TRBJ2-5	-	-	TGTGCCAGCAGCCAACACCTGGGGGCGGAGACCCAGTACTTC	CASSQHLGAETQYF
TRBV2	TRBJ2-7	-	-	TGTGCCAGCAGCCTAATGCTGATAGGGCAGTACTTC	CASSLMLIGQYF
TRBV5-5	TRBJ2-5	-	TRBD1	TGTGCCAGCAGCTTGTCAGGGGGAGAGACCCAGTACTTC	CASSLSGGETQYF
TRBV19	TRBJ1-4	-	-	TGTGCCAGTATCAAACACCTCCAACTAATGAAAAAACTGTTTTTT	CASIKHLQLMKKLFF
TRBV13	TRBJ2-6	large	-	TGTGCCAGCAGCTTACGGTCTGGGGCCAACGTCCTGACTTTC	CASSLRSGANVLTF
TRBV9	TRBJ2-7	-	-	TGTGCCAGCAGCGACGACCGGGACCGAAGGTCCTACGAGCAGTACTTC	CASSDDRDRRSYEQYF
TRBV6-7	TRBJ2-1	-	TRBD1	TGTGCCAGCAGCACGGGACAGGGCGGAGGGGATGAGCAGTTCTTC	CASSTGQGGGDEQFF
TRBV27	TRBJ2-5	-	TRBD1	TGTGCCAGCAGTTTGATGGCAGGGGGCCAAGAGACCCAGTACTTC	CASSLMAGGQETQYF
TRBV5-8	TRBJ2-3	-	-	TGTGCCAGCAGCCCTACCCCCGGTCTAGGGGAAGATACGCAGTATTTT	CASSPTPGLGEDTQYF
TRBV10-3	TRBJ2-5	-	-	TGTGCCATCAGTGAGGATGAGAGGGAGACCCAGTACTTC	CAISEDERETQYF
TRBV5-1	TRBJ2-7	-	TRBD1	TGCGCCAGCAGCGTAAGACCCGGGACAGACTACGAGCAGTACTTC	CASSVRPGTDYEQYF
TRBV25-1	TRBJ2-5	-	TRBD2	TGTGCCAGCAGCCTTTGGGGGGGGGAAGAGACCCAGTACTTC	CASSLWGGEETQYF
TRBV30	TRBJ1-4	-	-	TGTGCCTGGAAGGGTAATGAAAAACTGTTTTTT	CAWKGNEKLFF
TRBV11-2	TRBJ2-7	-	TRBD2	TGTGCCAGCAGCCCAGCGGGGGGTGCTCACGAGCAGTACTTC	CASSPAGGAHEQYF
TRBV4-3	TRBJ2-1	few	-	TGCGCCAGCAGCCTAGACGGGACTCGCCTTAATGAGCAGTTCTTC	CASSLDGTRLNEQFF
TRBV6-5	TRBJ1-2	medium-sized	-	TGTGCCAGCAGTTACTCATTGGGGGTTAACTATGGCTACACCTTC	CASSYSLGVNYGYTF
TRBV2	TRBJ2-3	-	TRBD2	TGTGCCAGCAGTTCCTTTCTAGCGGGGGCGTATACAGATACGCAGTATTTT	CASSSFLAGAYTDTQYF
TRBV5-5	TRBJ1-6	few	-	TGTGCCAGCAGCGTGGGGACCCGAAATCTTAATTCACCCCTCCACTTT	CASSVGTRNLNSPLHF
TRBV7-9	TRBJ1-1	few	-	TGTGCCAGCAGCCCTCTCATTACTGAAGCTTTCTTT	CASSPLITEAFF
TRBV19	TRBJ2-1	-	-	TGTGCCAGTAGTGCCGGACTCCTGAGCTCCTACAATGAGCAGTTCTTC	CASSAGLLSSYNEQFF
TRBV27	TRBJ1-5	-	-	TGTGCCAGCAGTTTATCTTCTGCGGGGTTTAGCAATCAGCCCCAGCATTTT	CASSLSSAGFSNQPQHF
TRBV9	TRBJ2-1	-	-	TGTGCCAGCAGCGCACAGGGTAACTCCTACAATGAGCAGTTCTTC	CASSAQGNSYNEQFF
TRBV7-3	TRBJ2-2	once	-	TGTGCCAGCAGCTTAAAAGCCGCGGCCGGGTCCGGGGAGCTGTTTTTT	CASSLKAAAGSGELFF
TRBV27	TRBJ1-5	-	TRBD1	TGTGCCAGCAGTTTCTTCCCGGGACAGGGGGGTCAGCCCCAGCATTTT	CASSFFPGQGGQPQHF
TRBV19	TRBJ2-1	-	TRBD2	TGTGCCAGTAGGACCCTAGCGGGGGTGGGCAATGAGCAGTTCTTC	CASRTLAGVGNEQFF
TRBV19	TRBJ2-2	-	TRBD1	TGTGCCAGTAGTAGCGGACAGGGGGTAGCCTCCGCGAACACCGGGGAGCTGTTTTTT	CASSSGQGVASANTGELFF
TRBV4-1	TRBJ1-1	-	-	TGCGCCAGCAGCCAAGAGTTATCGGGGTGGGGGAACACTGAAGCTTTCTTT	CASSQELSGWGNTEAFF